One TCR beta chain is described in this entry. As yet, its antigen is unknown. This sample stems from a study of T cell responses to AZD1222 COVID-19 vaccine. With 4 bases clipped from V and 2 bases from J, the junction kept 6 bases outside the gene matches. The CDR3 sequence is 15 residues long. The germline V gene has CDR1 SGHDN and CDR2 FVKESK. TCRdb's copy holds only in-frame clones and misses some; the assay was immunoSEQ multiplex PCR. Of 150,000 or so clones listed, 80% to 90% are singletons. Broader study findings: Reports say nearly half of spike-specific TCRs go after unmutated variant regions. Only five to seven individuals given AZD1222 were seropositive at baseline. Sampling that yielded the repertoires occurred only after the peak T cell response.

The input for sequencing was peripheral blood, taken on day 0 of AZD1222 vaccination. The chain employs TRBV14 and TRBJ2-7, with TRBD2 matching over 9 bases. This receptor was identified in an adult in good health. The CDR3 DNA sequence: TGTGCCAGCAGCCGGGGTAGCGGGGGCGCCTACGAGCAGTACTTC. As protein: CASSRGSGGAYEQYF. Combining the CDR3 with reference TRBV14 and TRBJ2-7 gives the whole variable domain EAGVTQFPSHSVIEKGQTVTLRCDPISGHDNLYWYRRVMGKEIKFLLHFVKESKQDESGMPNNRFLAERTGGTYSTLKVQPAELEDSGVYFCASSRGSGGAYEQYFGPGTRLTVT.